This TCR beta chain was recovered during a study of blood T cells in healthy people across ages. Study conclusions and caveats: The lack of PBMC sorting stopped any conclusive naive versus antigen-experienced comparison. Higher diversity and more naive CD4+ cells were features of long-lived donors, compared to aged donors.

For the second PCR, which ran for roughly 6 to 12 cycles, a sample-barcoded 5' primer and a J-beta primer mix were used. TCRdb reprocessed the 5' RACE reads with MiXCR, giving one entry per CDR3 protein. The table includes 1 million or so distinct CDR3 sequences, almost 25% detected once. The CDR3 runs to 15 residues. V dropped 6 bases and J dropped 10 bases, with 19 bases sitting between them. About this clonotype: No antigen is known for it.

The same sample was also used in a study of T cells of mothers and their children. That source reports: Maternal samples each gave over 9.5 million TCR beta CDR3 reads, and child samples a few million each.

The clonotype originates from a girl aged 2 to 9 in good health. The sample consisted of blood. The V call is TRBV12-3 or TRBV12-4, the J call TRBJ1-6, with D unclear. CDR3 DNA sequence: TGTGCCAGCAGCCCCTCGGGAGGCCCCTCCTCACCCCTCCACTTT. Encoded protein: CASSPSGGPSSPLHF.